This TCR beta chain was documented in a study of response to subunit inactivated influenza vaccine. Study-wide results and limits: The study's authors posited that every seasonal influenza vaccination enlists few new T cells.

V gave up 3 bases and J gave up 2 bases, with 15 bases separating them. The CDR3 is 16 residues long. MiXCR was run by TCRdb on the RT-PCR reads, yielding one entry per CDR3 protein. The sample includes approximately 700,000 distinct CDR3 sequences, roughly 13% of them seen just once. This clonotype was found a few times. Its antigen is not known. The sequences come from PBMCs from blood, collected about 14 days before vaccination. The rearrangement links TRBV12-3 or TRBV12-4 to TRBJ2-3; possibly TRBD1 for D (5 bases). The receptor was isolated from a man aged 50 to 59 who received an inactivated influenza vaccine. This CDR3 is CASSFGSGWNTDTQYF. CDR3 nucleotides: TGTGCCAGCAGTTTTGGTTCAGGGTGGAACACAGATACGCAGTATTTT.